Only a few counts were recorded for the clone carrying this TCR beta chain. This sample is drawn from a study of T cells in localized non-small cell lung cancer. CDR1 GTSNPN and CDR2 SVGIG come from the germline V gene (reference sequence). The CDR3 spans 15 residues. The V and J ends lost 6 bases and 7 bases, in that order; junction bases with no gene match: 15. Here immunoSEQ multiplex PCR was the method, and the copy in TCRdb shows in-frame clones only, minus some. The sample holds roughly 26,000 clones, roughly nine tenths seen once. This clonotype was sampled from a female donor at least 60 years old with stage II squamous cell lung carcinoma. The chain uses TRBV30 and TRBJ1-2, with 9 bases fitting TRBD1. The source was peripheral blood, collected before any cancer treatment. The CDR3 bases are TGTGCCTGCTACCGGGACAGGGCTCAAATAGCTGGCTACACCTTC. Protein sequence: CACYRDRAQIAGYTF.